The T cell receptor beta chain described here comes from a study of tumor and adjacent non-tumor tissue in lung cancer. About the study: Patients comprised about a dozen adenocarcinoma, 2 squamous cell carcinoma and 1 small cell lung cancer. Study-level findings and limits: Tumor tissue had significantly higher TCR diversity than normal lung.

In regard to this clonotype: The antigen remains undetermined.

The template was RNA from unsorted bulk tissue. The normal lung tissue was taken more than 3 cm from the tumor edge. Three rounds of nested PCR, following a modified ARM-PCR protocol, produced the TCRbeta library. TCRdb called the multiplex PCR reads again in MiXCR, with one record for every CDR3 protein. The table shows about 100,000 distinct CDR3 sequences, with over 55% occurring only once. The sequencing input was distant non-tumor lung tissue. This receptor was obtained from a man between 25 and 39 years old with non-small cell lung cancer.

The CDR3 region is CASSFMVAGGPRTQYF. The CDR3 region has the DNA TGTGCCAGCAGCTTTATGGTAGCGGGGGGCCCACGGACCCAGTACTTC. J is TRBJ2-5 and V is TRBV7-9, with TRBD2 matching over 10 bases. This CDR3 has 16 amino acids. The ends lost 3 bases at V and 7 bases at J; junction bases unmatched: 11. The germline CDR1 and CDR2 sequences are SEHNR and FQNEAQ (reference sequence). Full variable domain (missing parts from reference TRBV7-9 and TRBJ2-5): DTGVSQNPRHKITKRGQNVTFRCDPISEHNRLYWYRQTLGQGPEFLTYFQNEAQLEKSRLLSDRFSAERPKGSFSTLEIQRTEQGDSAMYLCASSFMVAGGPRTQYFGPGTRLLVL.